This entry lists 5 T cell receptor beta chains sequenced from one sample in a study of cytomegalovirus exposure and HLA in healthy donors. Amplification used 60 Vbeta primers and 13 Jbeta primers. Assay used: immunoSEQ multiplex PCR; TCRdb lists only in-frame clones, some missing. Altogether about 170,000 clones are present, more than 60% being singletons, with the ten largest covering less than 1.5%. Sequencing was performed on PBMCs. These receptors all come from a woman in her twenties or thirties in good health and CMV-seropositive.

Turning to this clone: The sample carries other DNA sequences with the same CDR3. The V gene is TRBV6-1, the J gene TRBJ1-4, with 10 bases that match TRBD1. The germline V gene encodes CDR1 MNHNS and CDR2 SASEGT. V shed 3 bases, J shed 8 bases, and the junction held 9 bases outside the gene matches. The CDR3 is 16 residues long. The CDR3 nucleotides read TGTGCCAGCAGTGACCCTAGGGGACAGGGGAGGGAAAAACTGTTTTTT. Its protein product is CASSDPRGQGREKLFF.

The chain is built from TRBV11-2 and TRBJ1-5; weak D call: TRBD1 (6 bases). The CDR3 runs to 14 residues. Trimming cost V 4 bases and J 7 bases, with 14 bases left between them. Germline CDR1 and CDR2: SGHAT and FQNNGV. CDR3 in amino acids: CASSSTTGNQPQHF. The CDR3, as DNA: TGTGCCAGCAGCTCGACCACAGGGAACCAGCCCCAGCATTTT.

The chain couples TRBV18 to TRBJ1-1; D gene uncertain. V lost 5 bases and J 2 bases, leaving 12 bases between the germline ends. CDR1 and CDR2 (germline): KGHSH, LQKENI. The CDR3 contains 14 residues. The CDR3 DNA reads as TGTGCCAGCTCAAACATATCCCCCAACACTGAAGCTTTCTTT. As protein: CASSNISPNTEAFF.

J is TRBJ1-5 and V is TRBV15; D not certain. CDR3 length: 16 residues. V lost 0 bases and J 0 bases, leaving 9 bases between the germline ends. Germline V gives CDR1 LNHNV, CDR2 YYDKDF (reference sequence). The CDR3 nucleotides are TGTGCCACCAGCAGAGATTTCGGGGATAGCAATCAGCCCCAGCATTTT. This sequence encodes CATSRDFGDSNQPQHF.

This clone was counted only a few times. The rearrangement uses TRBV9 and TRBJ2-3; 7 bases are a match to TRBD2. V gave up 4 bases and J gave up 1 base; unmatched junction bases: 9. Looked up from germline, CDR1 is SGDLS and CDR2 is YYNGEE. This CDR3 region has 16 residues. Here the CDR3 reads CASSPLAGRGTDTQYF. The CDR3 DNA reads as TGTGCCAGCAGCCCCCTCGCGGGGAGGGGCACAGATACGCAGTATTTT. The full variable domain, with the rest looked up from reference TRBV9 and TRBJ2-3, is DSGVTQTPKHLITATGQRVTLRCSPRSGDLSVYWYQQSLDQGLQFLIQYYNGEERAKGNILERFSAQQFPDLHSELNLSSLELGDSALYFCASSPLAGRGTDTQYFGPGTRLTVL.